These 15 T cell receptor beta chains originate from one sample sequenced in a study of cytomegalovirus exposure and HLA in healthy donors. The study ran its PCR with 60 Vbeta and 13 Jbeta primers. Profiling relied on immunoSEQ multiplex PCR, and the TCRdb table lists in-frame clones only, not all of them. This sample's table has about 200,000 clones. Sequencing was done on a sample of PBMCs. The receptors originated from a boy aged 5 to 17 in good health and CMV-seronegative.

This rearrangement joins TRBV6-6 to TRBJ2-2, with 8 bases fitting TRBD1. CDR3 length: 15 amino acids. Trimming cost V 4 bases and J 3 bases; bases outside gene matches: 4. Germline CDR1 and CDR2: MNHNY and SVGAGI (reference sequence). The CDR3: CASSFATGDTGELFF. The CDR3 coding sequence is TGTGCCAGCAGTTTCGCGACAGGGGACACCGGGGAGCTGTTTTTT.

CDR3: CASRADAYGYTF. As DNA, the CDR3 is TGCGCCAGCAGAGCCGATGCGTATGGCTACACCTTC. The V and J genes are TRBV10-2 and TRBJ1-2, with no clear D. This CDR3 has 12 amino acids. Trimming shortened V by 6 bases and J by 5 bases, and 10 bases separated the two germline ends. Per germline, CDR1 WSHSY and CDR2 SAAADI.

The chain links TRBV7-9 to TRBJ2-3; 7 bases are a match to TRBD1. Germline V gene sequence: CDR1 SEHNR, CDR2 FQNEAQ (reference sequence). The CDR3 has 15 residues. The V and J ends lost 5 bases and 4 bases, in that order; junction bases with no gene match: 9. The CDR3 DNA follows: TGTGCCAGCAGCCCAGTGGGACAGTCCTCAGATACGCAGTATTTT. The encoded protein is CASSPVGQSSDTQYF.

The chain links TRBV7-8 to TRBJ2-7, with unresolved D. This CDR3 has 14 amino acids. CDR1 is SGHVS and CDR2 is FQNEAQ in the germline V gene. Trimming took 2 bases from V and 3 from J, leaving 11 bases between them. CDR3 sequence: CASSLKVGGYEQYF. In DNA, the CDR3 is TGTGCCAGCAGCTTAAAGGTCGGCGGCTACGAGCAGTACTTC.

CDR3 loop: CASSSGQGFTDTQYF. In DNA form, the CDR3 reads TGTGCCAGCAGCTCGGGACAGGGGTTCACAGATACGCAGTATTTT. This chain links TRBV6-1 with TRBJ2-3, with 10 positions matching TRBD1. V trimming: 6 bases; J trimming: 2 bases; junction bases outside the gene matches: 5. CDR3 length: 15 residues. Germline V gene sequence: CDR1 MNHNS, CDR2 SASEGT.

The V call is TRBV7-3, the J call TRBJ2-3; 7 bases line up with TRBD2. Unmatched junction bases numbered 0, after V lost 1 base and J lost 5 bases. Germline V lookup: CDR1 SGHTA, CDR2 FQGTGA. The length of the CDR3 is 13 residues. The CDR3 loop reads CASSLRGGDTQYF. For the CDR3, the DNA is TGTGCCAGCAGCTTAAGGGGGGGAGATACGCAGTATTTT.

The chain carries TRBV27 and TRBJ1-2; possible D gene TRBD1, 6 bases. Trimming left V 3 bases short and J 0 bases short, with 17 bases between. Germline CDR1 reads MNHEY; CDR2 reads SMNVEV (reference sequence). The CDR3 sequence is 17 residues long. The CDR3 DNA follows: TGTGCCAGCAGTTTGAGGCAGGGGTTCGCCTCTAACTATGGCTACACCTTC. Translated: CASSLRQGFASNYGYTF.

This CDR3 reads CASSYSRGRNTEAFF. The CDR3 DNA is TGTGCCAGCAGTTACTCCAGGGGTCGGAACACTGAAGCTTTCTTT. V gene TRBV6-5 combines with J gene TRBJ1-1; possible D gene TRBD1, 6 bases. CDR1 is MNHEY, CDR2 SVGAGI, per germline. The CDR3 has 15 residues. V gave up 0 bases and J gave up 1 base, with 9 bases separating them.

V and J are TRBV6-5 and TRBJ1-5, with D possibly being TRBD1 (6 bases). Germline CDR1 MNHEY, CDR2 SVGAGI. V shed 2 bases and J shed 1 base, with 6 bases lying between them. The CDR3 loop spans 14 amino acids. This chain's CDR3 is CASSYDRSNQPQHF. The CDR3 DNA sequence: TGTGCCAGCAGTTACGACAGGAGCAATCAGCCCCAGCATTTT.

The rearrangement links TRBV5-1 to TRBJ2-7, with TRBD1 matching over 9 bases. The CDR3 spans 14 residues. Germline CDR1 is SGHRS and CDR2 is YFSETQ. V lost 1 base to trimming and J lost 6 bases; unmatched junction nucleotides: 5. CDR3: CASSLTGGFGEQYF. The CDR3 region has the DNA TGCGCCAGCAGCTTGACAGGGGGCTTCGGCGAGCAGTACTTC.

V usage is TRBV19 and J usage is TRBJ1-2, with a tentative D call TRBD1 (6 bases). Germline CDR1 LNHDA, CDR2 SQIVND (reference sequence). The CDR3 spans 13 residues. Between the trimmed V and J ends, which lost 8 bases and 0 bases, there was a span of 10 bases. CDR3 loop: CASDDRPNYGYTF. In nucleotides, the CDR3 is TGTGCCAGTGACGACAGGCCTAACTATGGCTACACCTTC.

The chain combines TRBV7-9 with TRBJ2-5; D is unresolved. This CDR3 comprises 13 residues. V was trimmed by 5 bases and J by 4 bases, leaving 11 bases between them. CDR1 is SEHNR and CDR2 is FQNEAQ in the germline V gene (reference sequence). The CDR3: CASSLFPLETQYF. The CDR3 DNA sequence: TGTGCCAGCAGCCTATTCCCCTTAGAGACCCAGTACTTC. Full variable domain (outside the CDR3, taken from reference TRBV7-9 and TRBJ2-5): DTGVSQNPRHKITKRGQNVTFRCDPISEHNRLYWYRQTLGQGPEFLTYFQNEAQLEKSRLLSDRFSAERPKGSFSTLEIQRTEQGDSAMYLCASSLFPLETQYFGPGTRLLVL.

The rearrangement links TRBV5-3 to TRBJ1-1, with TRBD1 as a possible D gene (6 bases). TRBV5-3 is marked as an open reading frame, function uncertain. Trimming cost V 10 bases and J 0 bases, with 10 bases left between them. CDR3 size: 12 residues. CDR3 coding DNA: TGTGCCCCTCGACAGGTGAACACTGAAGCTTTCTTT. It specifies CAPRQVNTEAFF.

J is TRBJ2-7 and V is TRBV5-1; 9 positions match TRBD2. J gave up 7 bases and V 0 bases, and 11 bases lay outside the gene matches. This CDR3 region has 16 residues. Looked up from germline, CDR1 is SGHRS and CDR2 is YFSETQ. The CDR3 DNA follows: TGCGCCAGCAGCTTGGCACCGGGACTAGCCGAGCAAGAGCAGTACTTC. It codes for CASSLAPGLAEQEQYF. The full variable domain, with the rest looked up from reference TRBV5-1 and TRBJ2-7, is KAGVTQTPRYLIKTRGQQVTLSCSPISGHRSVSWYQQTPGQGLQFLFEYFSETQRNKGNFPGRFSGRQFSNSRSEMNVSTLELGDSALYLCASSLAPGLAEQEQYFGPGTRLTVT.

The chain recombines TRBV19 with TRBJ2-5; tentative D call: TRBD1 (6 bases). Trimming removed 4 bases at V and 1 base at J, with 10 bases between. The CDR3 extends over 14 amino acids. The V gene's germline CDR1 is LNHDA and CDR2 SQIVND (reference sequence). CDR3 coding DNA: TGTGCCAGTAGTAGAGCACAGGGCCAAGAGACCCAGTACTTC. Amino acid sequence: CASSRAQGQETQYF.